What follows describes a single TCR beta chain. It lacks a known antigen. No quality values exist for individual bases; no much larger clone is one base distant. Donors were healthy HIV-negative adults with no recently reported acute infections or vaccinations. Every donor was a Caucasian adult residing in Nashville, Tennessee, USA. CD4+ T cells were enriched by magnetic negative selection, after which naive cells were positively selected on CD45RA and the negative fraction was taken as the memory subset. Blood was obtained by leukapheresis, after which PBMCs were separated by Ficoll-Histopaque density gradient centrifugation and cryopreserved in liquid nitrogen vapor phase. Purity and quantity of every magnetically sorted T cell population were checked by analytical flow cytometry. Each sorted fraction had its genomic DNA isolated and then quantified by UV absorbance on a Nanodrop 2000c. The germline V gene encodes CDR1 SGHTA and CDR2 FQGNSA. From its cysteine to its phenylalanine, the CDR3 spans 15 amino acids. Only CDR3 DNA is held: 45 bases, read in frame from base 1. V lost 2 bases and J lost 4 bases, and the count of bases not matched to a germline gene is 5.

The entry originates in a study of shared clonotypes between healthy human individuals (TCRdb year 2020). Broadly, across the study: A couple of women and a few men aged 18 to 49 years were included in the cohort. For each donor, three plates each were used for CD4 naive and CD4 memory, two plates were used for CD8 naive, and one plate was used for CD8 memory. Leukapheresis yielded between about 0.8 and 9.5 billion PBMCs per donor. To estimate repertoire size and how much clonotypes are shared between individuals, the study performed deep sequencing of blood TCR repertoires from about 5 healthy adults. Libraries were prepared and TCR repertoires were sequenced by different laboratories using diverse techniques, in order to increase sequencing depth and limit assay-specific biases. Points the paper makes about the study in general: Only blood was sampled, and tissue TCR repertoires likely differ from those in blood. The small number of donors limited the genetic and exposure-history diversity represented. About 5% of naive CD4, around 4% of naive CD8, about 2.5% of memory CD4, and around 0.42% of memory CD8 clonotypes were shared across four donors. Estimated clonotype richness was generally larger for naive than for memory subsets. Compared with non-shared clonotypes, clonotypes shared by all four sorted-subset donors had higher generation probabilities. Even with the large sequencing depth, rarefaction of the sorted-subset datasets indicated that sequencing was incomplete. Pairwise subsampling led to the expectation that sequencing depth would affect the degree of clonotype sharing among donors.

Using the deep immunoSEQ assay, TCR CDR3 regions were amplified from genomic DNA by multiplex PCR. Extracted genomic DNA from each cell subset was spread evenly across all wells of several immunoSEQ 96-well plates, with each plate serving as a replicate. For sorted subsets, around 200 ng genomic DNA, equal to tens of thousands of T cell genomes, was loaded into each replicate PCR. The purified libraries were quantified using a Qubit 3.0 fluorometer, sized with a Bioanalyzer 2100, and then quantified again using the KAPA Library Quantification kit. Every immunoSEQ 96-well plate was sequenced on a dedicated single-read 150-cycle Illumina NextSeq 550 flow cell. The published analysis was carried out like this. The immunoSEQ output contained only junctional sequences without quality scores, so filtering could not match that applied to full-length reads. To assign V/J genes and CDR3, sequences were annotated using PyIR, a Python wrapper for IgBLAST v1.9, with IMGT germline references. Reads were filtered out if the reads had weak V/J assignments (E-value above 1e-6), no CDR3, stop codons, out-of-frame junctions, or ambiguous translated residues. V3J clonotypes were defined by identical inferred V gene, J gene, and CDR3 amino acid sequence. Percentage overlap between repertoires was calculated by dividing the number of shared unique clonotypes by the size of the smaller repertoire. RTK rarefaction, the Chao1 estimator, and Recon v2.1 estimates of unobserved clonotypes were used to assess repertoire richness. For all TCRbeta clonotypes obtained by the gDNA method from a handful of donors, generation probabilities were computed with OLGA. TCRdb took this table from immuneACCESS and kept in-frame rearrangements with V and J called. Such tables lack part of the clones; where checked against another copy, unresolved V genes explain under half of the gap, and the rest is unexplained. V and J calls and clone size are given by that table; D and trimming were obtained from the DNA. In all, the sample holds more than 2,000,000 clones, and approximately 94% of those were seen once. The ten largest make up over 0.12% of the sample.

The TCR was taken from a man between 18 and 35 years old in good health. The chain uses TRBV7-2 and TRBJ2-7, with 10 junctional bases fitting TRBD1. Sequences were obtained from naive CD4+ T cells sorted from blood. The cell subset or site label here, explained by the study, means: CD45RA+ positively selected. CDR3 loop: CASSLSRDRGYEQYF. At the DNA level, the sequence is TGTGCCAGCAGCTTATCGCGGGACAGGGGATACGAGCAGTACTTC.